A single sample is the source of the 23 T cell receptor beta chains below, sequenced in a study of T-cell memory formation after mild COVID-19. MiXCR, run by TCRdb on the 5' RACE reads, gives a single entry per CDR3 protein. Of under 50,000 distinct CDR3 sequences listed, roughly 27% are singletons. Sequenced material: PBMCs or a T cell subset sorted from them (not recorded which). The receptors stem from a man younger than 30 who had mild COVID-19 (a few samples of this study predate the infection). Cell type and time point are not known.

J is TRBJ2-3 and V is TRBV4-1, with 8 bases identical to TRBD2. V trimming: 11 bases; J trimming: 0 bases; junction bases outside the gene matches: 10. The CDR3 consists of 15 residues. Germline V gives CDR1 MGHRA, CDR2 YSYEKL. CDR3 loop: CASLAPGGSTDTQYF. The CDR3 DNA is TGCGCCTCCCTGGCCCCGGGGGGGAGCACAGATACGCAGTATTTT.

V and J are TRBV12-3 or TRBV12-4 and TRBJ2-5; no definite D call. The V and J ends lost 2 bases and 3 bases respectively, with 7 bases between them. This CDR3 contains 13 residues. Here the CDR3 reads CASSLTGEETQYF. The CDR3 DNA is TGTGCCAGCAGTTTAACGGGCGAAGAGACCCAGTACTTC.

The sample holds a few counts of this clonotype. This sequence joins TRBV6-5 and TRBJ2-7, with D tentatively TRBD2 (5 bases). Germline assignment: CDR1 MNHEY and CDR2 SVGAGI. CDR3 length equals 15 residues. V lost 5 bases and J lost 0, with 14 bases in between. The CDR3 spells CASSLGAVHSYEQYF. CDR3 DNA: TGTGCCAGCAGTCTGGGAGCCGTCCACTCCTACGAGCAGTACTTC.

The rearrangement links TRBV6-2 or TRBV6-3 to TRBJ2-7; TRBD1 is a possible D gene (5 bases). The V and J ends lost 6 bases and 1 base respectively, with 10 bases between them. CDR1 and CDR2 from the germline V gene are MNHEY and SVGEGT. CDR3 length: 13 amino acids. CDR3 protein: CASSPQESYEQYV. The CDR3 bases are TGTGCCAGCAGCCCACAGGAGTCCTACGAGCAGTACGTC.

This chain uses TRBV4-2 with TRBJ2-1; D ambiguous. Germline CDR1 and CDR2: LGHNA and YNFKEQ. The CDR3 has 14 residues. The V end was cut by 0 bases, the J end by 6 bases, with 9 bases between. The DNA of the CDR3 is TGTGCCAGCAGCCAAGATTCCCTTCTCAATGAGCAGTTCTTC. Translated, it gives CASSQDSLLNEQFF.

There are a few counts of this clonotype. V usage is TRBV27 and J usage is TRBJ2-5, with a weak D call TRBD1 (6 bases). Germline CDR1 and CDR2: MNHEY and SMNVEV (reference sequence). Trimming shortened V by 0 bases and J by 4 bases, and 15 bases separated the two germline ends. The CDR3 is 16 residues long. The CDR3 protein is CASSLSGGYLGETQYF. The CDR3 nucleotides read TGTGCCAGCAGTTTATCAGGGGGTTACTTGGGAGAGACCCAGTACTTC.

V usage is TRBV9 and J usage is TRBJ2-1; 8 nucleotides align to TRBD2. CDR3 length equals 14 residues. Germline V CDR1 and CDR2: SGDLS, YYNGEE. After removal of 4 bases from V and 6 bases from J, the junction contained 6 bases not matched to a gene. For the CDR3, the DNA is TGTGCCAGCAGCCCCCGGAGCGGGGGCAATGAGCAGTTCTTC. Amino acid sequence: CASSPRSGGNEQFF.

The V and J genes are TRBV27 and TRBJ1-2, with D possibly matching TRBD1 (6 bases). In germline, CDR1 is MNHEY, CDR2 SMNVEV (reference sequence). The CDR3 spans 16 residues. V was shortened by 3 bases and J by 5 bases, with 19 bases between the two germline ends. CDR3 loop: CASSFSKPGGAYGYTF. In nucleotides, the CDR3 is TGTGCCAGCAGTTTCTCAAAACCGGGGGGCGCGTATGGCTACACCTTC.

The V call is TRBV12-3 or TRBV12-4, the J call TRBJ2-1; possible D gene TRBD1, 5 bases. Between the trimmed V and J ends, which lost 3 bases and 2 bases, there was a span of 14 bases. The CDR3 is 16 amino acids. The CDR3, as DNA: TGTGCCAGCAGTTTCCCCCAGGGCGGAGCCTACAATGAGCAGTTCTTC. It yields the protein CASSFPQGGAYNEQFF.

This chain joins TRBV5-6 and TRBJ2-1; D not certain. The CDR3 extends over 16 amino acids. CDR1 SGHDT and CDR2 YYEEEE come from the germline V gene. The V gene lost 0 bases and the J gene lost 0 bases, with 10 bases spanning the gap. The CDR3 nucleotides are TGTGCCAGCAGCTTGGTTGACTTCAGCTCCTACAATGAGCAGTTCTTC. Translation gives CASSLVDFSSYNEQFF.

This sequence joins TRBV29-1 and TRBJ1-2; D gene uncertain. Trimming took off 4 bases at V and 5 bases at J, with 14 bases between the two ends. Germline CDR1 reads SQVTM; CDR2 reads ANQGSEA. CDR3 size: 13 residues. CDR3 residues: CSVGSVARYGYTF. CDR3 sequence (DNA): TGCAGCGTTGGGTCGGTCGCGCGGTATGGCTACACCTTC. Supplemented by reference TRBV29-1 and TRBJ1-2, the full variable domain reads SAVISQKPSRDICQRGTSLTIQCQVDSQVTMMFWYRQQPGQSLTLIATANQGSEATYESGFVIDKFPISRPNLTFSTLTVSNMSPEDSSIYLCSVGSVARYGYTFGSGTRLTVV.

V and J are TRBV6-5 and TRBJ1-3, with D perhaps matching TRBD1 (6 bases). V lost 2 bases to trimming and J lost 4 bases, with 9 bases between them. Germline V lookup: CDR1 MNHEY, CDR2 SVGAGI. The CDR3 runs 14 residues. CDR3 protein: CASSYLGQGNTIYF. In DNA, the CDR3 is TGTGCCAGCAGTTACCTCGGACAGGGAAACACCATATATTTT.

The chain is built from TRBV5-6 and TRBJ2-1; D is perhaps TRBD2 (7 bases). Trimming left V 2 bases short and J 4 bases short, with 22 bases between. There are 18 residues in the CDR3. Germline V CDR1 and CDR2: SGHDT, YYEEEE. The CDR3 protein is CASSFGGGANFGYNEQFF. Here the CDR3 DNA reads TGTGCCAGCAGCTTTGGAGGGGGGGCTAATTTTGGGTACAATGAGCAGTTCTTC. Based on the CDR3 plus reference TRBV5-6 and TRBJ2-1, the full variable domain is DAGVTQSPTHLIKTRGQQVTLRCSPKSGHDTVSWYQQALGQGPQFIFQYYEEEERQRGNFPDRFSGHQFPNYSSELNVNALLLGDSALYLCASSFGGGANFGYNEQFFGPGTRLTVL.

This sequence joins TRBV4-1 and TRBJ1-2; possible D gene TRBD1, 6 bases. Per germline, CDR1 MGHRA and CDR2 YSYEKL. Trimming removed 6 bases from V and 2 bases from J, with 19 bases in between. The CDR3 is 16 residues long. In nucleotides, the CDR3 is TGCGCCAGCAGAACCTATGGGGACAACACAAACTATGGCTACACCTTC. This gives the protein CASRTYGDNTNYGYTF.

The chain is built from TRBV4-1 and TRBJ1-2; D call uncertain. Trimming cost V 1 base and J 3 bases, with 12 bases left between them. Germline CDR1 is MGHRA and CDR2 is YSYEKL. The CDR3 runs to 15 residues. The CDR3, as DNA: TGCGCCAGCAGCCAAGCCCCAGGACGGCACTATGGCTACACCTTC. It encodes CASSQAPGRHYGYTF.

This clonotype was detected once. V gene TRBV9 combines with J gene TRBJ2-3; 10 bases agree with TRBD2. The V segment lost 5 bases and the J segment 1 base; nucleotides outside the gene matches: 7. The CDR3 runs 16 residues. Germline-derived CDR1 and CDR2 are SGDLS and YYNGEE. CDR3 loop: CASSDPTSGGTDTQYF. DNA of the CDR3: TGTGCCAGCAGTGACCCTACTAGCGGGGGCACAGATACGCAGTATTTT.

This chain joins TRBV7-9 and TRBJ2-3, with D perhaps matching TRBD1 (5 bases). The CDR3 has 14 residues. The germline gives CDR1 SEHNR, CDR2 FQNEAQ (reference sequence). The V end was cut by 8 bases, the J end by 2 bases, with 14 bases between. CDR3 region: CASVQGWNTDTQYF. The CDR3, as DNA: TGTGCCAGCGTCCAGGGTTGGAACACAGATACGCAGTATTTT.

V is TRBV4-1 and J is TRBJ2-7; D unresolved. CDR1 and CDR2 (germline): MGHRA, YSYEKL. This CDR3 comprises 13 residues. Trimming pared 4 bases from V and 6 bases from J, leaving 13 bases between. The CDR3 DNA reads TGCGCCAGCAGCCTCGGTCTGGAAGGCGAGCAGTACGTC. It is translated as CASSLGLEGEQYV.

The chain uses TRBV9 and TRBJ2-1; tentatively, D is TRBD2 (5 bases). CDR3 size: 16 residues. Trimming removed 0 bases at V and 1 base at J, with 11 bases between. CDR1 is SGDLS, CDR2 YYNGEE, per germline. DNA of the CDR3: TGTGCCAGCAGCGTAGCCCGGGGTGGTTCCTACAATGAGCAGTTCTTC. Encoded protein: CASSVARGGSYNEQFF.

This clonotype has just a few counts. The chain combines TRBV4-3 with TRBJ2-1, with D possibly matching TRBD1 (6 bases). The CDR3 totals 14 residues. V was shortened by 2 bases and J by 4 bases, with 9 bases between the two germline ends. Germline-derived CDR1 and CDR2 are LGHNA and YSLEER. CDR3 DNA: TGCGCCAGCAGCCAATCAGGGGCTTACAATGAGCAGTTCTTC. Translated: CASSQSGAYNEQFF.

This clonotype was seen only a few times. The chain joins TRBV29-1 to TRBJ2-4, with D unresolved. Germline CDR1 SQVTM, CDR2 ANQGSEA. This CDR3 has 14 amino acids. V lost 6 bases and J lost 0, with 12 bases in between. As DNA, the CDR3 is TGCAGCGTACAGACCCAGCTAGCCAAAAACATTCAGTACTTC. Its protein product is CSVQTQLAKNIQYF.

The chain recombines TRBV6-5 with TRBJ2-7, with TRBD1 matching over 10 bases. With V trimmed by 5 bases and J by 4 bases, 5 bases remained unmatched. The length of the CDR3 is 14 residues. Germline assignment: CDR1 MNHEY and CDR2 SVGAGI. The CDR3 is CASSMGQGPYEQYV. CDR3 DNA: TGTGCCAGCAGTATGGGACAGGGGCCTTACGAGCAGTACGTC.

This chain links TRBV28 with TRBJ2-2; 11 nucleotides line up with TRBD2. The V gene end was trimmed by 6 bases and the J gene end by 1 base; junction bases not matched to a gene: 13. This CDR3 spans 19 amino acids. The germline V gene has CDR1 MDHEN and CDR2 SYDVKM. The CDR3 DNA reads TGTGCCAGCAGCCCCGCACAACTAGCGGGGGCCGTGAACACCGGGGAGCTGTTTTTT. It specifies CASSPAQLAGAVNTGELFF.